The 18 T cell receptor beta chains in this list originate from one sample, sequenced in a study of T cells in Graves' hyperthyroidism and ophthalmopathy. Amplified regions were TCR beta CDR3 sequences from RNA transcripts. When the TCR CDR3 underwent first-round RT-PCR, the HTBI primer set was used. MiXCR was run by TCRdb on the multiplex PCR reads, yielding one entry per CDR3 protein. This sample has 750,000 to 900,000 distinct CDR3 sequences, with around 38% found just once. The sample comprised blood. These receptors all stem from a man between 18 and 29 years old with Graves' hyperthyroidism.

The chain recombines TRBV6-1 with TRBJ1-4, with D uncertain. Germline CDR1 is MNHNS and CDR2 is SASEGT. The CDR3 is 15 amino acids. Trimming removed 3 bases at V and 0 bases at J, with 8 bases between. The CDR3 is CASSDGLATNEKLFF. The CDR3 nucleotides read TGTGCCAGCAGTGACGGGCTAGCAACTAATGAAAAACTGTTTTTT.

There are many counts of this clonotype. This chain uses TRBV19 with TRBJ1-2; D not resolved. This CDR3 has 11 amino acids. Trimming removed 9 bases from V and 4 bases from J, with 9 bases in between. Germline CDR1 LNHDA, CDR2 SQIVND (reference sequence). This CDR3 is CASREVYGYTF. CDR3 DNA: TGTGCCAGCCGTGAGGTCTATGGCTACACCTTC.

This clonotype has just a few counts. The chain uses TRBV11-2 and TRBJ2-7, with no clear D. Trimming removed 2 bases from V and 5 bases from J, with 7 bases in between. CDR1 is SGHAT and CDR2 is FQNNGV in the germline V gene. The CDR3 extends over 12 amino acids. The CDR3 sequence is CASSLIYHEQYF. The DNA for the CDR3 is TGTGCCAGCAGCTTAATCTACCACGAGCAGTACTTC.

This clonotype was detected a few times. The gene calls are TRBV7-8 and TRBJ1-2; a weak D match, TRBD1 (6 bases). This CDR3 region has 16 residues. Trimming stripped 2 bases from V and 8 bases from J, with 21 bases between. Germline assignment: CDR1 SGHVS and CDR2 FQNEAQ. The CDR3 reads CASSLNGGPTGTGYTF. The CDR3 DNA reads TGTGCCAGCAGCTTAAACGGGGGTCCCACAGGGACCGGCTACACCTTC. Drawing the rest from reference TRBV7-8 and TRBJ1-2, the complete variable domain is GAGVSQSPRYKVAKRGQDVALRCDPISGHVSLFWYQQALGQGPEFLTYFQNEAQLDKSGLPSDRFFAERPEGSVSTLKIQRTQQEDSAVYLCASSLNGGPTGTGYTFGSGTRLTVV.

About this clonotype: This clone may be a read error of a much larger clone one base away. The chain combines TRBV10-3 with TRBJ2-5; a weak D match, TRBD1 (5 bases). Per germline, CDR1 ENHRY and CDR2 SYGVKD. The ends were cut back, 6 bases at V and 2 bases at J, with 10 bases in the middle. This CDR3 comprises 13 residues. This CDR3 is CAISQTVQETQYF. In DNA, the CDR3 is TGTGCCATCAGCCAGACAGTTCAAGAGACCCAGTACTTC.

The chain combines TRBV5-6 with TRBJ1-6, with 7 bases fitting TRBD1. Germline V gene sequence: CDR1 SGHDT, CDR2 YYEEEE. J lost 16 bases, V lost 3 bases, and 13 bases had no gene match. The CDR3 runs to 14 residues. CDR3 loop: CASSSKTGFLSLHF. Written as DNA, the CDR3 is TGTGCCAGCAGCTCGAAGACAGGGTTTTTATCTCTCCACTTT.

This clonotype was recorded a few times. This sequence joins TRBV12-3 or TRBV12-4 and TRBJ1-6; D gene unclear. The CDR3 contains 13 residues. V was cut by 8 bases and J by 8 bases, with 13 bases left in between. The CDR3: CASSSNRDSPLHF. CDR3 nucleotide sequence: TGTGCCAGCTCATCAAATCGGGATTCACCCCTCCACTTT.

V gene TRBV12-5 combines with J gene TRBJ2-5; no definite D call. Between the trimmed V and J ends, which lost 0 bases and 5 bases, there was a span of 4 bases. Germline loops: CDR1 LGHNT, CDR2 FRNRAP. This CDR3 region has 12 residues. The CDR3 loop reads CASGLVRETQYF. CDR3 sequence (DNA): TGTGCTAGTGGTTTGGTACGCGAGACCCAGTACTTC.

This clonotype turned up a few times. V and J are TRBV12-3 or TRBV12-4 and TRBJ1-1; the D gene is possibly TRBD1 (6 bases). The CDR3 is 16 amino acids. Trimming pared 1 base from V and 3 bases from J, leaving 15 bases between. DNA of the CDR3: TGTGCCAGCAGTTTAGACGTACGGGGGGCGGACACTGAAGCTTTCTTT. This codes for CASSLDVRGADTEAFF.

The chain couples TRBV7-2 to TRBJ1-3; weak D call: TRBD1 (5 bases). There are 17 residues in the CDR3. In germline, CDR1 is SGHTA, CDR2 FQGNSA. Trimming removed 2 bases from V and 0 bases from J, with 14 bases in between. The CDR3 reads CASSLWSGENSGNTIYF. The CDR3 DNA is TGTGCCAGCAGCTTATGGTCGGGGGAGAACTCTGGAAACACCATATATTTT.

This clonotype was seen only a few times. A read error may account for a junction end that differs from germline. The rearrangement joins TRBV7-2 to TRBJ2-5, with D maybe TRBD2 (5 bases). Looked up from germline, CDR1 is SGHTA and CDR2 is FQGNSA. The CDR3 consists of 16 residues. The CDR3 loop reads CASSLESPRGQETQYF. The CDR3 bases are TGCGCCAGCAGCTTGGAATCGCCGAGAGGGCAAGAGACCCAGTACTTC.

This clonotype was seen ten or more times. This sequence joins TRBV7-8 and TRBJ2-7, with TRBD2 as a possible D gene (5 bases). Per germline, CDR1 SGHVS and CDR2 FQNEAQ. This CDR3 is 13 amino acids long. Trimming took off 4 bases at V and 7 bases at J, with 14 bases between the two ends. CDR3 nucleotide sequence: TGTGCCAGCAGCTCGGACGTTACGGGGGAGCAGTACTTC. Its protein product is CASSSDVTGEQYF.

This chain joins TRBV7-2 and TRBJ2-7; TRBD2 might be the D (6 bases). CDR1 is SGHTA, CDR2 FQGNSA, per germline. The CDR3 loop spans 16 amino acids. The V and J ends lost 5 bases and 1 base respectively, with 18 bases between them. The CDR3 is CASSHFSNGSSYEQYF. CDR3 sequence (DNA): TGTGCCAGCAGCCACTTCTCTAACGGGAGTTCCTACGAGCAGTACTTC.

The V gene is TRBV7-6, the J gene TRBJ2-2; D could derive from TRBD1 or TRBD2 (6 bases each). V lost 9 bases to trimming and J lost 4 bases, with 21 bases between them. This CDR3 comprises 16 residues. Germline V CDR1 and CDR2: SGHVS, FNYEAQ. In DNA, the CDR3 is TGTGCCAGTACCCCTATGGGGGGCTGGAGCACCGGGGAGCTGTTTTTT. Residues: CASTPMGGWSTGELFF.

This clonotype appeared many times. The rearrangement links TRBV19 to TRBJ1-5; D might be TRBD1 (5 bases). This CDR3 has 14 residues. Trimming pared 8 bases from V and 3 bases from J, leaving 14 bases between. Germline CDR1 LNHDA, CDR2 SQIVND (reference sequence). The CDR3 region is CASHPGVFNQPQHF. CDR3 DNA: TGTGCCAGTCACCCGGGGGTTTTCAATCAGCCCCAGCATTTT. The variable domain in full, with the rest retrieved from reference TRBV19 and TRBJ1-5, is DGGITQSPKYLFRKEGQNVTLSCEQNLNHDAMYWYRQDPGQGLRLIYYSQIVNDFQKGDIAEGYSVSREKKESFPLTVTSAQKNPTAFYLCASHPGVFNQPQHFGDGTRLSIL.

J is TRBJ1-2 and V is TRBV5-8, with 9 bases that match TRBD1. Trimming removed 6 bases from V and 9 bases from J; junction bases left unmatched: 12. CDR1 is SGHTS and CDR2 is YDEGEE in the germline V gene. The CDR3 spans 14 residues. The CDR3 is CASNPGQGGFRYTF. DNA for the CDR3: TGTGCCAGCAACCCGGGACAGGGCGGTTTCCGCTACACCTTC.

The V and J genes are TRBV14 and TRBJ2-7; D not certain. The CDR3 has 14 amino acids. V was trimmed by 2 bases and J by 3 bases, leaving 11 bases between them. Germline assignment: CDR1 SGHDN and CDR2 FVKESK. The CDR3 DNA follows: TGTGCCAGCAGCCAACGCCCTCGAATCTACGAGCAGTACTTC. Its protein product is CASSQRPRIYEQYF.

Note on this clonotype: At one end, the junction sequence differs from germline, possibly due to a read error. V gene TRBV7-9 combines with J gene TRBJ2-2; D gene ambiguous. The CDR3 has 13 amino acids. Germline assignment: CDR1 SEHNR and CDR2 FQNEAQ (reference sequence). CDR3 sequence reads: CASSPNRGGELFF. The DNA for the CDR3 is TGCGCCAGCAGCCCGAACCGAGGCGGGGAGCTGTTTTTT. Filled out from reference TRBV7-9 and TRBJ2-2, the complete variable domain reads DTGVSQNPRHKITKRGQNVTFRCDPISEHNRLYWYRQTLGQGPEFLTYFQNEAQLEKSRLLSDRFSAERPKGSFSTLEIQRTEQGDSAMYLCASSPNRGGELFFGEGSRLTVL.